Below, 25 T cell receptor beta chains from the same sample are listed, as sequenced in a study of molecular identifiers for immune sequencing clone quantification (dated by TCRdb to 2017 to 2018). Libraries were built with PCR. The instrument was a NextSeq 500. TCRdb cleaned the public reads at Q25 with fastp, built clones with MiXCR and kept in-frame beta chains. All rows with the same CDR3 protein become a single entry with the most common DNA and genes. The sample has about 86,000 distinct CDR3 sequences on record, approximately 25% of them singletons. The top ten hold around 0.77% of the sample. Sequenced material: naive CD8+ T cells from blood, with Jurkat cell RNA spiked in. Explained via the paper, the cell subset or site label denotes: FACS-sorted CD8+CD4-CCR7+CD45RA+ naive T cells. The receptors were gathered from a human donor in good health. Some libraries in this study had Jurkat cell RNA spiked in.

On this clonotype itself: Just one base apart from a much larger clone, this may be a read error. The chain has TRBV12-3 or TRBV12-4 and TRBJ2-3; 7 bases align to TRBD2. This CDR3 has 14 amino acids. The CDR3 DNA follows: TGTGTCAGCAGCGGGATACCTGACACAGATACGCAGTATTTT. Residues: CVSSGIPDTDTQYF.

The V gene is TRBV19, the J gene TRBJ2-1, with D maybe TRBD1 (5 bases). Per germline, CDR1 LNHDA and CDR2 SQIVND (reference sequence). This CDR3 comprises 12 residues. V shed 5 bases and J shed 7 bases, with 9 bases lying between them. The CDR3 DNA sequence: TGTGCCAGTAGTTCCCAGGGAAATGAGCAGTTCTTC. Translating it yields CASSSQGNEQFF.

As for this clonotype: The junction departs from germline at one end; a sequencing error may be responsible. This chain joins TRBV6-2 or TRBV6-3 and TRBJ2-1; TRBD1 might be the D (6 bases). The CDR3 length is 14 residues. Germline values: CDR1 MNHEY, CDR2 SVGEGT. CDR3 protein: CASSATTGTDEQSF. The CDR3 bases are TGTGCCAGCAGTGCTACTACAGGGACGGATGAGCAGTCCTTC.

Of note for this clonotype: A much larger clone is a single base away; this may be a read error. A read error is likely, as this CDR3 ends without the conserved phenylalanine or tryptophan. The rearrangement joins TRBV3-1 to TRBJ1-1; 10 nucleotides align to TRBD1. J lost 6 bases, V lost 8 bases, and 9 bases had no gene match. Germline loops: CDR1 LGHDT, CDR2 YNNKEL (reference sequence). The CDR3 totals 14 residues. CDR3: CASATGTGVPEAFL. The CDR3 region has the DNA TGTGCCAGCGCGACCGGGACAGGGGTCCCTGAAGCTTTCCTT.

This clonotype was counted many times. The chain recombines TRBV9 with TRBJ1-1; 8 bases agree with TRBD1. The germline CDR1 and CDR2 sequences are SGDLS and YYNGEE. The CDR3 loop spans 14 amino acids. The J segment lost 4 bases and the V segment lost 3 bases, leaving 5 bases of the junction unmatched. The CDR3 is CASSAGQGATEAFF. CDR3 sequence (DNA): TGTGCCAGCAGCGCCGGACAGGGAGCCACTGAAGCTTTCTTT.

V usage is TRBV7-6 and J usage is TRBJ2-3, with 8 positions matching TRBD1. The CDR3 is 21 residues long. The V and J ends lost 0 bases and 4 bases, in that order; junction bases with no gene match: 21. The V gene's germline CDR1 is SGHVS and CDR2 FNYEAQ. CDR3 protein: CASSLARLFAGGESTPDTQYF. The CDR3 DNA is TGTGCCAGCAGCTTAGCGCGTTTGTTCGCAGGGGGCGAGTCTACTCCAGATACGCAGTATTTT. The whole variable domain, filled in from reference TRBV7-6 and TRBJ2-3, reads GAGVSQSPRYKVTKRGQDVALRCDPISGHVSLYWYRQALGQGPEFLTYFNYEAQQDKSGLPNDRFSAERPEGSISTLTIQRTEQRDSAMYRCASSLARLFAGGESTPDTQYFGPGTRLTVL.

The V call is TRBV5-6, the J call TRBJ2-5; D is possibly TRBD2 (5 bases). Per germline, CDR1 SGHDT and CDR2 YYEEEE. With 7 bases removed from V and 9 bases from J, the gap between germline ends came to 10 bases. The CDR3 is 10 amino acids. The DNA of the CDR3 is TGTGCCAGCCCCGACGGGGCCCAGTACTTC. Translation gives CASPDGAQYF.

Notes on this clonotype: One junction end does not reproduce the germline sequence, and a read error may be involved. The chain couples TRBV7-2 to TRBJ1-5; D remains unclear. The germline V gene encodes CDR1 SGHTA and CDR2 FQGNSA. There are 15 residues in the CDR3. CDR3 amino acids: CASSLVLFSNQPQRF. As DNA, the CDR3 is TGTGCCAGCAGCTTAGTATTGTTTAGCAATCAGCCCCAGCGTTTT. The full variable domain, rest sourced from reference TRBV7-2 and TRBJ1-5, is GAGVSQSPSNKVTEKGKDVELRCDPISGHTALYWYRQSLGQGLEFLIYFQGNSAPDKSGLPSDRFSAERTGGSVSTLTIQRTQQEDSAVYLCASSLVLFSNQPQRFGDGTRLSIL.

This clonotype has a count of ten or more. The chain employs TRBV7-9 and TRBJ2-6; D unresolved. The germline CDR1 and CDR2 sequences are SEHNR and FQNEAQ (reference sequence). The CDR3 totals 14 residues. The V gene lost 5 bases and the J gene lost 1 base, with 6 bases spanning the gap. The chain's CDR3 is CASSPGSGANVLTF. CDR3 DNA: TGTGCCAGCAGCCCAGGTTCTGGGGCCAACGTCCTGACTTTC.

The chain joins TRBV20-1 to TRBJ2-2, with D possibly matching TRBD1 (5 bases). Trimming took 0 bases from V and 2 from J, leaving 13 bases between them. The CDR3 has 16 amino acids. The V gene's germline CDR1 is DFQATT and CDR2 SNEGSKA (reference sequence). CDR3 DNA: TGCAGTGCTAGAGATGGTAACAGGTCCAACACCGGGGAGCTGTTTTTT. It translates to CSARDGNRSNTGELFF.

This clonotype was detected a few times. The chain uses TRBV16 and TRBJ1-1; D not resolved. CDR3 size: 13 residues. Germline-derived CDR1 and CDR2 are KGHSY and FQNENV. Deletions cut 0 bases from V and 2 bases from J, with 4 bases between. DNA for the CDR3: TGTGCCAGCAGCCAATCCTTAAACACTGAAGCTTTCTTT. Protein: CASSQSLNTEAFF.

This clonotype was recorded at least ten times. The chain carries TRBV6-2 or TRBV6-3 and TRBJ1-5; no clear D gene. This CDR3 has 14 residues. V was trimmed by 7 bases and J by 1 base, leaving 11 bases between them. Germline-derived CDR1 and CDR2 are MNHEY and SVGEGT. In DNA, the CDR3 is TGTGCCAGCACTAATGTCGGAAGCAATCAGCCCCAGCATTTT. It codes for CASTNVGSNQPQHF.

This clonotype has a count of ten or more. CDR3 in DNA: TGTGCCAGCAGTTCGGACGGGGGGGAGGAGCAGTACTTC. Protein: CASSSDGGEEQYF. This chain connects TRBV6-5 to TRBJ2-7; 8 nucleotides line up with TRBD2. V lost 4 bases to trimming and J lost 7 bases; unmatched junction nucleotides: 6. The CDR3 loop spans 13 amino acids. Germline V CDR1 and CDR2: MNHEY, SVGAGI.

V and J are TRBV6-1 and TRBJ2-2, with 15 bases identical to TRBD2. The CDR3 has 19 residues. Germline CDR1 is MNHNS and CDR2 is SASEGT. J gave up 9 bases and V 11 bases, and 22 bases lay outside the gene matches. CDR3 amino acids: CASHALPGTSGRLSWELFF. CDR3 nucleotide sequence: TGTGCCTCACATGCCCTACCCGGGACTAGCGGGAGGTTGTCCTGGGAGCTGTTTTTT.

About this clonotype itself: Possible read error: a much larger clone is one base away. CDR3 amino acids: CASSVGTVTEYF. CDR3 sequence (DNA): TGTGCCAGCAGCGTAGGGACGGTAACGGAGTATTTT. V usage is TRBV9 and J usage is TRBJ2-3; D is uncertain. Per germline, CDR1 SGDLS and CDR2 YYNGEE. The V end lost 0 bases, the J end lost 13 bases, and 12 bases lay between the germline ends. CDR3 length equals 12 residues.

This clonotype was picked up a small number of times. The chain employs TRBV19 and TRBJ1-5; D not resolved. This CDR3 contains 13 residues. Germline assignment: CDR1 LNHDA and CDR2 SQIVND (reference sequence). V lost 3 bases and J lost 4, with 7 bases in between. CDR3 sequence: CASSMSGNQPQHF. The CDR3 nucleotides are TGTGCCAGTAGTATGAGCGGGAATCAGCCCCAGCATTTT.

The chain links TRBV20-1 to TRBJ2-5; 12 bases agree with TRBD2. The CDR3 runs to 18 residues. Germline CDR1 DFQATT, CDR2 SNEGSKA (reference sequence). Trimming took 6 bases from V and 0 from J; bases not matched to a gene: 14. The CDR3 here is CSAKKGLAGYSHQETQYF. In DNA form, the CDR3 reads TGCAGTGCAAAAAAAGGACTAGCGGGGTATTCCCACCAAGAGACCCAGTACTTC.

This clonotype was counted ten times or more. This chain joins TRBV28 and TRBJ2-2; D is unresolved. Germline values: CDR1 MDHEN, CDR2 SYDVKM. V was pared by 3 bases and J by 1 base, with 9 bases between. The CDR3 runs to 15 residues. As DNA, the CDR3 is TGTGCCAGCAGTTTTGGGCAGCTGAACACCGGGGAGCTGTTTTTT. It codes for CASSFGQLNTGELFF. Based on the CDR3 plus reference TRBV28 and TRBJ2-2, the full variable domain is DVKVTQSSRYLVKRTGEKVFLECVQDMDHENMFWYRQDPGLGLRLIYFSYDVKMKEKGDIPEGYSVSREKKERFSLILESASTNQTSMYLCASSFGQLNTGELFFGEGSRLTVL.

A remark on this clonotype: A much bigger clone sits one base away, suggesting this may be a read error. J is TRBJ1-1 and V is TRBV28; TRBD1 might be the D (5 bases). This CDR3 spans 15 amino acids. CDR1 MDHEN and CDR2 SYDVKM come from the germline V gene. V dropped 5 bases and J dropped 4 bases, with 17 bases sitting between them. The CDR3 DNA is TGTGCCAGCAGTCCTGCGGCAGGGAGAGGCACTGAAGCTTTCTTT. This codes for CASSPAAGRGTEAFF. The full variable domain, with the rest looked up from reference TRBV28 and TRBJ1-1, is DVKVTQSSRYLVKRTGEKVFLECVQDMDHENMFWYRQDPGLGLRLIYFSYDVKMKEKGDIPEGYSVSREKKERFSLILESASTNQTSMYLCASSPAAGRGTEAFFGQGTRLTVV.

With regard to this clonotype: This may arise from a read error, as a much more abundant clone is one base away. The chain couples TRBV7-9 to TRBJ1-1; possible D gene TRBD1, 6 bases. Per the germline V gene, CDR1 is SEHNR and CDR2 is FQNEAQ (reference sequence). Trimming left V 10 bases short and J 7 bases short, with 19 bases between. This CDR3 has 13 residues. The CDR3 is CAIGEGVSVEAFF. CDR3 sequence (DNA): TGTGCCATCGGAGAGGGGGTAAGCGTTGAAGCTTTCTTT.

This clonotype showed up many times. The chain carries TRBV29-1 and TRBJ2-7; no clear D. This CDR3 contains 12 residues. Germline V gene data show CDR1 as SQVTM and CDR2 as ANQGSEA. Deletions cut 4 bases from V and 3 bases from J, with 10 bases between. The CDR3 protein is CSVGVGNYEQYF. In DNA form, the CDR3 reads TGCAGCGTTGGAGTGGGAAACTACGAGCAGTACTTC.

The V call is TRBV29-1, the J call TRBJ2-1, with TRBD1 matching 7 bases. Germline CDR1 reads SQVTM; CDR2 reads ANQGSEA. Trimming at V came to 6 bases and at J to 1 base, leaving 6 bases not matched to a gene. The length of the CDR3 is 14 residues. In nucleotides, the CDR3 is TGCAGCGTCGTACAGGGGTTTTCCTACAATGAGCAGTTCTTC. This translates into CSVVQGFSYNEQFF.

This clonotype occurred a few times. The rearrangement links TRBV7-9 to TRBJ2-7; D unresolved. The CDR3 spans 13 residues. V gave up 5 bases and J gave up 4 bases, with 12 bases separating them. Germline V CDR1 and CDR2: SEHNR, FQNEAQ (reference sequence). CDR3 protein: CASSAGYGYEQYF. CDR3 nucleotide sequence: TGTGCCAGCAGCGCCGGATACGGGTACGAGCAGTACTTC.

As to this clonotype: It may be a read error: a sequence one base away is much more abundant. This CDR3 fails to terminate in the conserved phenylalanine or tryptophan, so it likely reflects a read error. V is TRBV20-1 and J is TRBJ1-3; D is possibly TRBD1 (5 bases). Trimming left V 0 bases short and J 0 bases short, with 9 bases between. Germline CDR1 DFQATT, CDR2 SNEGSKA (reference sequence). The CDR3 sequence is 15 residues long. The CDR3: CSARDPGTSGNTIYL. Here the CDR3 DNA reads TGCAGTGCTAGAGATCCGGGGACCTCTGGAAACACCATATATTTA.

The J gene is TRBJ2-7, the V gene TRBV27, with 7 bases that match TRBD1. Looked up from germline, CDR1 is MNHEY and CDR2 is SMNVEV (reference sequence). The CDR3 contains 14 residues. V gave up 5 bases and J gave up 3 bases; unmatched junction bases: 7. The chain's CDR3 is CASSQTGTDYEQYF. The CDR3 DNA sequence: TGTGCCAGCAGTCAAACCGGGACAGACTACGAGCAGTACTTC.